This TCR beta chain was sequenced for a study of OX40 agonist ivuxolimab in advanced cancers. About the research overall: Every 2 weeks, patients got intravenous ivuxolimab at one of six dose levels (0.01-10 mg/kg). Of mixed ages from roughly 23 to 85 and averaging 60 years, the group was roughly 83% male.

The germline gives CDR1 MDHEN, CDR2 SYDVKM. The CDR3 extends over 14 amino acids. The junction had 11 bases not matched to a gene; V was cut back by 10 bases and J by 5 bases. Systemic immunosuppression or a history of autoimmune disease excluded patients. Sampling of blood occurred at baseline, cycle 4 day 1, and cycle 7 day 1. Repertoires were generated with immunoSEQ multiplex PCR, while TCRdb's copy carries only in-frame clones and drops some. The sample carries 30,000 to 45,000 clones, about 81% recorded once. The chain couples TRBV28 to TRBJ1-1; 9 nucleotides agree with TRBD1. This sample comprised CD4+ or CD8+ T cells sorted from blood, obtained in a trial of the OX40 agonist ivuxolimab. This clonotype was sampled from an adult with an advanced solid tumor such as melanoma, head and neck, liver or kidney cancer. Written as DNA, the CDR3 is TGTGCCACGCGGACCGGGACAGGGATAACTGAAGCTTTCTTT. Translated, it gives CATRTGTGITEAFF.